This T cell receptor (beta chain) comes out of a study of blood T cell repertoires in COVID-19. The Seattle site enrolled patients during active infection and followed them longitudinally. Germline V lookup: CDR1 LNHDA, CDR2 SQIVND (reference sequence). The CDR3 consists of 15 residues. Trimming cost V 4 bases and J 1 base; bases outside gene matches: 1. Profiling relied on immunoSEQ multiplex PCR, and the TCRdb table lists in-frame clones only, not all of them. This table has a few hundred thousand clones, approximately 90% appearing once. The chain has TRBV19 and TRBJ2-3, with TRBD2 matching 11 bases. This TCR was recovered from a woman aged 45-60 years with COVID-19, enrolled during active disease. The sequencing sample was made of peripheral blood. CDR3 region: CASSRGLAGTDTQYF. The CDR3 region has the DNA TGTGCCAGTAGTAGGGGACTAGCGGGCACAGATACGCAGTATTTT.